Given below is one T cell receptor (beta chain) in context. Its antigen is as yet unknown. The source of the sample is a study of blood T cells in healthy people across ages. Notes on the study in general: Unsorted PBMC material precluded a definitive naive versus antigen-experienced comparison. There were more naive CD4+ cells and higher diversity in long-lived donors than in aged donors.

V lost 7 bases and J lost 2; bases outside the gene matches: 9. The V gene's germline CDR1 is MNHNS and CDR2 SASEGT. The CDR3 consists of 17 residues. A second 7 to 11 cycle PCR used barcoded and J-beta primers. TCRdb itself ran the 5' RACE reads through MiXCR, one entry per CDR3 protein. The repertoire has under 850,000 distinct CDR3 sequences, approximately 35% of them found once; the top ten carry over 10%. No fewer than 6.5 million PBMCs went into each sample. The sample was blood. The chain carries TRBV6-1 and TRBJ2-5, with 14 nucleotides matching TRBD2. The clonotype comes from a man aged 18 to 30 in good health. The CDR3 DNA is TGTGCCAGCATGCGGACTAGCGGGGGGCTAAAACAAGAGACCCAGTACTTC. Protein sequence: CASMRTSGGLKQETQYF.